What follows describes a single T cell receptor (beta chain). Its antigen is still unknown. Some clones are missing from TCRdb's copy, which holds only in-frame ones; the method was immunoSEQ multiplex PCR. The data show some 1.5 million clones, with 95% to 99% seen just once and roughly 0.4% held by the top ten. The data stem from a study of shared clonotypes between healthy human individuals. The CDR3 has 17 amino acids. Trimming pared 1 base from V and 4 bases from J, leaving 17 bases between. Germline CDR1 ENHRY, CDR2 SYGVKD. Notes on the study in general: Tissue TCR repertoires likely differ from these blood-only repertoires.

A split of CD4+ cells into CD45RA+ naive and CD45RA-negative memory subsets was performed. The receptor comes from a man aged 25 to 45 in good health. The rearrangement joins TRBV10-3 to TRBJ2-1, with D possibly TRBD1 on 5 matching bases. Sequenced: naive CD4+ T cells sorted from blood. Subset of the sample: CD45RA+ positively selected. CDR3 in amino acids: CAISEWVGQGQYNEQFF. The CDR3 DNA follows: TGTGCCATCAGTGAGTGGGTAGGGCAGGGCCAGTACAATGAGCAGTTCTTC.